The rows below give T cell receptor beta chains drawn from one sample of a study of shared clonotypes between healthy human individuals. Clones were read by immunoSEQ multiplex PCR, and TCRdb kept only the in-frame ones, dropping some. The sample has about 1.9 million clones; 80% to 95% are singletons. Sequenced sample: naive CD8+ T cells from PBMCs. All receptors come from a man aged 18-30 years in good health. Some clones in this sample may be carry-over from other donors' samples. CDR3s include the opening cysteine and the closing phenylalanine or tryptophan. A D gene is named only where the DNA matches it firmly. The size of a clone is reported for some rows only, either as once, few or many, or as a class for expanded clones.

j_call d_call clone_size v_call cdr3_nt cdr3_aa
TRBJ2-3 TRBD2 . TRBV7-9 TGTGCCAGCAGCGAATCTAACCTAGCGGAAAACACAGATACGCAGTATTTT CASSESNLAENTDTQYF
TRBJ2-7 . . TRBV29-1 TGCAGCGTTGGCGGGACAGAAAGATTGGGGCAGTACTTC CSVGGTERLGQYF
TRBJ2-7 TRBD1 . TRBV7-3 TGTGCCAGCAGCCCGGGACAGGGCCCCTACGAGCAGTACTTC CASSPGQGPYEQYF
TRBJ2-7 TRBD2 . TRBV27 TGTGCCAGCAGGTGGGAGGGCGCCTCCTACGAGCAGTACTTC CASRWEGASYEQYF
TRBJ1-6 . . TRBV7-9 TGTGCCAGCAGCCATCCGGGCCGCAATAATTCACCCCTCCACTTT CASSHPGRNNSPLHF
TRBJ1-1 . . TRBV5-6 TGTGCCAGCAGCCTTCGGTGGCCGACCTACACTGAAGCTTTCTTT CASSLRWPTYTEAFF
TRBJ2-1 . . TRBV27 TGTGCCAGCAGTGGTGGACAGCCACTACACAATGAGCAGTTCTTC CASSGGQPLHNEQFF
TRBJ2-1 TRBD2 once TRBV2 TGTGCCACCGGGGGACTAGCGGGACCCGATGAGCAGTTCTTC CATGGLAGPDEQFF
TRBJ2-3 . . TRBV7-3 TGTGCCAGCAGCTTTAGTGTTAAAGCCACAGATACGCAGTATTTT CASSFSVKATDTQYF
TRBJ2-7 . . TRBV25-1 TGTGCCAGCGAATCGGGGGTTTCCTACGAGCAGTACTTC CASESGVSYEQYF
TRBJ2-5 . . TRBV28 TGTGCCAGCAGTTTATCGGAGGCCCCGAAAAAAGAGACCCAGTACTTC CASSLSEAPKKETQYF
TRBJ2-1 . . TRBV25-1 TGTGCCAGCAGCAACCGGGACGGAACCTACAATGAGCAGTTCTTC CASSNRDGTYNEQFF
TRBJ2-7 TRBD2 . TRBV27 TGTGCCAGCAGTTTTTCGGGGGGCGAGCAGTACTTC CASSFSGGEQYF
TRBJ1-5 . few TRBV6-1 TGTGCCAGCAGGGAATACAGTTACAATCAGCCCCAGCATTTT CASREYSYNQPQHF
TRBJ2-2 TRBD1 . TRBV7-8 TGTGCCAGCAGCTCCTTGACAGGGGGGGCTGGGGAGCTGTTTTTT CASSSLTGGAGELFF
TRBJ1-1 . . TRBV13 TGTGCCAGCAGCTCCCGCCGGGCCGGCTACTTCAACACTGAAGCTTTCTTT CASSSRRAGYFNTEAFF
TRBJ2-3 . . TRBV18 TGTGCCAGCTCAACCAGCGACAGGAGGGGCACAGATACGCAGTATTTT CASSTSDRRGTDTQYF
TRBJ1-5 . few TRBV19 TGTGCCAGTAGTATAGCGATGGGGGGCAATCAGCCCCAGCATTTT CASSIAMGGNQPQHF
TRBJ2-2 . . TRBV6-1 TGTGCCAGCAGAGACAGAAACACCGGGGAGCTGTTTTTT CASRDRNTGELFF
TRBJ2-2 TRBD2 . TRBV7-9 TGTGCCAGCAGCTTAACTAGCGGTTCCTTCACCGGGGAGCTGTTTTTT CASSLTSGSFTGELFF
TRBJ2-5 TRBD1 . TRBV2 TGTGCCAGCAGGGTCGACAGGGGAGAGACCCAGTACTTC CASRVDRGETQYF
TRBJ1-1 . . TRBV7-9 TGTGCCAGCAGCTTAATCCAGACGTTGACCACTGAAGCTTTCTTT CASSLIQTLTTEAFF
TRBJ2-2 TRBD2 . TRBV6-4 TGTGCCAGCAGTGACGTCGGGAGGGGAATCGGGGAGCTGTTTTTT CASSDVGRGIGELFF
TRBJ2-4 TRBD1 . TRBV14 TGTGCCAGTAGAGACAGGGGGGAGAACATTCAGTACTTC CASRDRGENIQYF
TRBJ2-2 TRBD1 . TRBV9 TGTGCCAGCAGCTCAAGACAGGGAAAGAACACCGGGGAGCTGTTTTTT CASSSRQGKNTGELFF
TRBJ2-5 . . TRBV7-9 TGTGCCAGCAGGGGGCTGAGGGAGACCCAGTACTTC CASRGLRETQYF
TRBJ2-2 TRBD2 . TRBV4-3 TGCGCCAGCAGCCAAGGTAGCGGGAGGGTTCTTTCGAACACCGGGGAGCTGTTTTTT CASSQGSGRVLSNTGELFF
TRBJ2-1 . . TRBV2 TGTGCCAGCGACGTAGAGGGACTTCCCTACAATGAGCAGTTCTTC CASDVEGLPYNEQFF
TRBJ2-5 . . TRBV4-2 TGTGCCAGCAGCCAAGAGTACAGCCAAGAGACCCAGTACTTC CASSQEYSQETQYF
TRBJ2-2 . . TRBV6-5 TGTGCCAGCAGTTACTCTGAGACAGCGAACACCGGGGAGCTGTTTTTT CASSYSETANTGELFF
TRBJ2-7 . . TRBV5-1 TGCGCCAGCAGCTGGGACCGGGACCAGAGAACCTACGAGCAGTACTTC CASSWDRDQRTYEQYF
TRBJ2-7 TRBD2 . TRBV4-2 TGTGCCAGCAGCCAAGACCTAGCGGGTTCCTACGAGCAGTACTTC CASSQDLAGSYEQYF
TRBJ1-1 . . TRBV19 TGTGCCAGTAGTATGGTACAGGGCACTGAAGCTTTCTTT CASSMVQGTEAFF
TRBJ2-7 TRBD1 . TRBV27 TGTGCCAGCAGTTTATCCGGGACAGGGATCCACGAGCAGTACTTC CASSLSGTGIHEQYF
TRBJ2-5 . . TRBV5-4 TGTGCCAGCAGCCGACGTGCTCTCCAAGAGACCCAGTACTTC CASSRRALQETQYF
TRBJ2-7 TRBD1 . TRBV4-1 TGCGCCAGCAGCCAAGACCGCACAGGGGTGATGCGCTACGAGCAGTACTTC CASSQDRTGVMRYEQYF
TRBJ1-1 . . TRBV7-9 TGTGCCAGCACGGGCAGCCGGGAGACTGAAGCTTTCTTT CASTGSRETEAFF